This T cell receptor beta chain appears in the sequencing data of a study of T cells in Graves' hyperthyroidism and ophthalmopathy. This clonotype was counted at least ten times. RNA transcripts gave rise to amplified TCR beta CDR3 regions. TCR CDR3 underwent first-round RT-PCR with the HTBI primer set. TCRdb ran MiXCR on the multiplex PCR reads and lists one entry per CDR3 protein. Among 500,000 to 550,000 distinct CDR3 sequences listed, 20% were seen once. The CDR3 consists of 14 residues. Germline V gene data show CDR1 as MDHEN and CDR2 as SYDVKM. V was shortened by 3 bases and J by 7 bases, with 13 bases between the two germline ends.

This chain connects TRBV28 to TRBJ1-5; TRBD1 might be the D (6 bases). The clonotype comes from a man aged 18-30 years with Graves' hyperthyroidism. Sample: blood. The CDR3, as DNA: TGTGCCAGCAGTTTTAGGGGGAGGATGCAGCCCCAGCATTTT. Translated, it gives CASSFRGRMQPQHF.